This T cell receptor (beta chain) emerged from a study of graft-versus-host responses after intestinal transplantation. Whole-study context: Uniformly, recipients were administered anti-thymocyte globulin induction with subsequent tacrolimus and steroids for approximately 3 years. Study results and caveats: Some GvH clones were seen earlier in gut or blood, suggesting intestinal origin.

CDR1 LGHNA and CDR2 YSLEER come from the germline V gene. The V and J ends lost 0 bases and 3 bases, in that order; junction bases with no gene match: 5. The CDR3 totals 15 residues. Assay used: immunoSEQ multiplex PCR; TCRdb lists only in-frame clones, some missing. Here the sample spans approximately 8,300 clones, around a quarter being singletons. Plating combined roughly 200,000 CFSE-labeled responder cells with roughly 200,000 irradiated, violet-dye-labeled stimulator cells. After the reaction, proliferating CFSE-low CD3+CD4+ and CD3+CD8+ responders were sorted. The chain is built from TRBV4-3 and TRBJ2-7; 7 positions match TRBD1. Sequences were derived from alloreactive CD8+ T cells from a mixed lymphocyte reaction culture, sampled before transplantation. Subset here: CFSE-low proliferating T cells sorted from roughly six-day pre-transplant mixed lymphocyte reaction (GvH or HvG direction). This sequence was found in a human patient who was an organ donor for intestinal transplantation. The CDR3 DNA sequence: TGCGCCAGCAGCCAAGATTGGACAGGACTCTACGAGCAGTACTTC. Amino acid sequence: CASSQDWTGLYEQYF.